Below are 8 T cell receptor beta chains sequenced from a single sample in a study of T cell repertoires in cytomegalovirus infection. TCRdb fed the reads into MiXCR, producing one record per CDR3 protein. The data show about 310,000 distinct CDR3 sequences, with around a sixth seen just once and around 12% held by the top ten. Sequencing was performed on PBMCs. Every receptor here comes from a human donor in good health (CMV status not recorded). Some clones in this sample may be carry-over from other donors' samples.

The count of this clonotype is one. The J gene is TRBJ2-3, the V gene TRBV4-1, with a possible D match to TRBD1 (6 bases). Germline CDR1 is MGHRA and CDR2 is YSYEKL. Trimming took off 4 bases at V and 3 bases at J, with 20 bases between the two ends. This CDR3 comprises 17 residues. CDR3 in amino acids: CASSLREPGGLTDTQYF. The CDR3, as DNA: TGCGCCAGCAGCCTAAGAGAACCTGGGGGCTTGACAGATACGCAGTATTTT.

This clonotype was detected ten times or more. The CDR3: CASRDRLADETQYF. CDR3 DNA: TGTGCCAGCAGGGACAGACTAGCCGACGAGACCCAGTACTTC. The genes are TRBV25-1 and TRBJ2-5, with D perhaps TRBD2 (7 bases). CDR1 and CDR2 (germline): MGHDK, SYGVNS. Trimming left V 6 bases short and J 5 bases short, with 16 bases between. The CDR3 extends over 14 amino acids.

This clonotype was observed a few times. This chain connects TRBV14 to TRBJ1-2; 7 nucleotides agree with TRBD1. J gave up 7 bases and V 4 bases, and 6 bases lay outside the gene matches. The CDR3 runs 13 residues. Germline loops: CDR1 SGHDN, CDR2 FVKESK. The CDR3, as DNA: TGTGCCAGCAGCCTTACAGGGGAAGTTGGCTACACCTTC. This sequence encodes CASSLTGEVGYTF. Complete variable domain (other parts from reference TRBV14 and TRBJ1-2): EAGVTQFPSHSVIEKGQTVTLRCDPISGHDNLYWYRRVMGKEIKFLLHFVKESKQDESGMPNNRFLAERTGGTYSTLKVQPAELEDSGVYFCASSLTGEVGYTFGSGTRLTVV.

The chain is built from TRBV18 and TRBJ2-4; D possibly corresponds to TRBD1 (5 bases). Germline V lookup: CDR1 KGHSH, CDR2 LQKENI. Trimming took off 0 bases at V and 7 bases at J, with 13 bases between the two ends. The CDR3 sequence is 15 residues long. For the CDR3, the DNA is TGTGCCAGCTCACCACCGAACAGGTCCGGGAACATTCAGTACTTC. This translates into CASSPPNRSGNIQYF.

The chain combines TRBV27 with TRBJ1-1, with unresolved D. V was pared by 5 bases and J by 4 bases, with 20 bases between. Germline lookup yields CDR1 MNHEY and CDR2 SMNVEV (reference sequence). The CDR3 loop spans 16 amino acids. CDR3 sequence (DNA): TGTGCCAGCAGTCCTGCCGGGGTTCGTCTCTCCACTGAAGCTTTCTTT. This codes for CASSPAGVRLSTEAFF.

This clonotype was seen only a few times. V and J are TRBV2 and TRBJ1-3, with D unclear. Trimming left V 5 bases short and J 1 base short, with 15 bases between. The CDR3 length is 16 residues. The V gene's germline CDR1 is SNHLY and CDR2 FYNNEI. CDR3 region: CASSLDSPKSGNTIYF. As DNA, the CDR3 is TGTGCCAGCAGTTTGGACTCCCCGAAGTCTGGAAACACCATATATTTT.

This chain's CDR3 is CASTVGDRQFF. The CDR3 DNA follows: TGTGCCAGCACCGTAGGCGATCGACAGTTCTTC. V is TRBV6-1 and J is TRBJ2-1, with D hard to call. Per the germline V gene, CDR1 is MNHNS and CDR2 is SASEGT. The CDR3 loop spans 11 amino acids. Between the trimmed V and J ends, which lost 7 bases and 13 bases, there was a span of 14 bases.

This clonotype was detected many times. The chain couples TRBV28 to TRBJ1-6; TRBD1 agrees at 9 bases. This CDR3 contains 14 residues. In germline, CDR1 is MDHEN, CDR2 SYDVKM. The V gene end was trimmed by 6 bases and the J gene end by 10 bases; junction bases not matched to a gene: 7. The CDR3: CASSLGQGGSPLHF. In nucleotides, the CDR3 is TGTGCCAGCAGCCTGGGACAGGGAGGCTCACCCCTCCACTTT.